These 25 T cell receptor beta chains were all obtained from the same sample, sequenced in a study of T cell responses to AZD1222 COVID-19 vaccine. Profiled with immunoSEQ multiplex PCR; TCRdb holds only in-frame clones, not every one. The sample contains about 110,000 clones, around 88% of which appear only once. The sample consisted of peripheral blood, taken on day 0 of AZD1222 vaccination. Source of these receptors: an adult in good health.

V is TRBV4-3 and J is TRBJ2-7; D uncertain. CDR1 is LGHNA and CDR2 is YSLEER in the germline V gene. V lost 0 bases and J lost 2, with 11 bases in between. CDR3 length: 15 amino acids. In nucleotides, the CDR3 is TGCGCCAGCAGCCAAGATCGGGCAGTTACCTACGAGCAGTACTTC. It translates to CASSQDRAVTYEQYF.

The chain carries TRBV5-1 and TRBJ1-2; TRBD1 aligns across 7 bases. The CDR3 is made up of 14 amino acids. Trimming removed 4 bases from V and 5 bases from J; junction bases left unmatched: 8. Germline CDR1 and CDR2: SGHRS and YFSETQ. For the CDR3, the DNA is TGCGCCAGCAGCCCCGGGACAGAGTTTTATGGCTACACCTTC. It encodes CASSPGTEFYGYTF.

The chain uses TRBV5-4 and TRBJ2-1, with TRBD2 identical over 13 bases. This CDR3 has 16 amino acids. The germline gives CDR1 SGHNT, CDR2 YYREEE (reference sequence). V shed 4 bases, J shed 9 bases, and the junction held 10 bases outside the gene matches. The CDR3 spells CASSPPGLAGIGEQFF. In nucleotides, the CDR3 is TGTGCCAGCAGCCCACCGGGACTAGCGGGGATAGGTGAGCAGTTCTTC.

The chain combines TRBV5-4 with TRBJ1-4, with 7 bases lining up with TRBD1. Trimming removed 4 bases from V and 5 bases from J; junction bases left unmatched: 5. Looked up from germline, CDR1 is SGHNT and CDR2 is YYREEE (reference sequence). The CDR3 spans 14 residues. The CDR3 coding sequence is TGTGCCAGCAGCCCGGGACAGCGGAATGAAAAACTGTTTTTT. This translates into CASSPGQRNEKLFF.

CDR3 in DNA: TGTGCCAGCAGCTTGGTTAGCGGGGGGGCTTACGAGCAGTACTTC. Translating it yields CASSLVSGGAYEQYF. The chain joins TRBV5-6 to TRBJ2-7; 11 bases are a match to TRBD2. This CDR3 spans 15 amino acids. Germline V gene sequence: CDR1 SGHDT, CDR2 YYEEEE. The junction had 3 bases not matched to a gene; V was cut back by 0 bases and J by 4 bases.

The chain uses TRBV7-8 and TRBJ2-3, with D possibly matching TRBD1 (5 bases). Per germline, CDR1 SGHVS and CDR2 FQNEAQ. V was trimmed by 5 bases and J by 3 bases, leaving 15 bases between them. This CDR3 is built from 15 residues. The CDR3 is CASSRGQGGTDTQYF. For the CDR3, the DNA is TGTGCCAGCAGCCGAGGCCAGGGTGGAACAGATACGCAGTATTTT.

V usage is TRBV23-1 and J usage is TRBJ2-2; D is undetermined. TRBV23-1 is an open reading frame, and its role is uncertain. Trimming took off 2 bases at V and 5 bases at J, with 3 bases between the two ends. This CDR3 has 12 residues. Here the CDR3 DNA reads TGCGCCAGCAGTCAAGGTACCGGGGAGCTGTTTTTT. As protein: CASSQGTGELFF.

The rearrangement joins TRBV6-5 to TRBJ1-2, with 8 bases lining up with TRBD1. V shed 6 bases, J shed 7 bases, and the junction held 13 bases outside the gene matches. The CDR3 contains 15 residues. Per germline, CDR1 MNHEY and CDR2 SVGAGI. The CDR3 coding sequence is TGTGCCAGCAGAACTGAGGACAGGGCCGAGTCTGGCTACACCTTC. Translated: CASRTEDRAESGYTF.

The chain recombines TRBV18 with TRBJ2-3; D perhaps matches TRBD2 (6 bases). Looked up from germline, CDR1 is KGHSH and CDR2 is LQKENI. CDR3 length equals 16 residues. V was cut by 3 bases and J by 5 bases, with 18 bases left in between. CDR3 protein: CASSPPVVDGRDTQYF. CDR3 DNA sequence: TGTGCCAGCTCACCCCCGGTCGTCGACGGGAGAGATACGCAGTATTTT.

This clone has only one observation. The V and J genes are TRBV3-1 (or the pseudogene TRBV3-2) and TRBJ1-1; D is undetermined. From germline, CDR1 is LGHDT and CDR2 YNNKEL (reference sequence). V gave up 4 bases and J gave up 5 bases, with 11 bases separating them. The CDR3 has 13 residues. CDR3 in amino acids: CASSRKTGTEAFF. In nucleotides, the CDR3 is TGTGCCAGCAGCCGAAAAACGGGGACTGAAGCTTTCTTT.

The chain couples TRBV12-3 or TRBV12-4 to TRBJ1-1; perhaps TRBD1 as D (6 bases). V was cut by 3 bases and J by 3 bases, with 8 bases left in between. This CDR3 has 13 residues. Written as DNA, the CDR3 is TGTGCCAGCAGTTTCGGGACACACACTGAAGCTTTCTTT. Amino acid sequence: CASSFGTHTEAFF.

The gene calls are TRBV7-8 and TRBJ2-5, with 7 bases matching TRBD1. Trimming at V came to 6 bases and at J to 4 bases, leaving 11 bases not matched to a gene. This CDR3 is built from 15 residues. Per germline, CDR1 SGHVS and CDR2 FQNEAQ. The CDR3, as DNA: TGTGCCAGCAGGTACCAGGGGGAGTTCGGAGAGACCCAGTACTTC. Translated, it gives CASRYQGEFGETQYF.

The table lists this clone with a count of one. The chain uses TRBV6-2 or TRBV6-3 and TRBJ1-4; 8 bases agree with TRBD1. The J segment lost 3 bases and the V segment lost 4 bases, leaving 4 bases of the junction unmatched. CDR3 length equals 15 residues. Germline V CDR1 and CDR2: MNHEY, SVGEGT. CDR3 DNA sequence: TGTGCCAGCAGTTCTCAGGGGGCGTCTAATGAAAAACTGTTTTTT. This translates into CASSSQGASNEKLFF.

CDR3 in amino acids: CASSDGTRGTEAFF. The CDR3 DNA sequence: TGTGCCAGCAGTGACGGGACGCGGGGAACTGAAGCTTTCTTT. The gene calls are TRBV2 and TRBJ1-1; D may be TRBD1 (5 bases). The CDR3 totals 14 residues. The V end lost 3 bases, the J end lost 5 bases, and 13 bases lay between the germline ends. The germline CDR1 and CDR2 sequences are SNHLY and FYNNEI.

The chain carries TRBV5-1 and TRBJ2-5, with D unresolved. V shed 3 bases and J shed 1 base, with 13 bases lying between them. CDR3 length equals 15 residues. In germline, CDR1 is SGHRS, CDR2 YFSETQ. This CDR3 is CASSSSPGPQETQYF. The DNA of the CDR3 is TGCGCCAGCAGCTCCAGTCCCGGGCCCCAAGAGACCCAGTACTTC.

V is TRBV6-5 and J is TRBJ1-1; D is undetermined. V was cut by 1 base and J by 0 bases, with 9 bases left in between. Germline-derived CDR1 and CDR2 are MNHEY and SVGAGI. The CDR3 runs 15 residues. CDR3 region: CASSYLRTLNTEAFF. CDR3 in DNA: TGTGCCAGCAGTTACTTAAGGACCCTGAACACTGAAGCTTTCTTT.

The rearrangement joins TRBV28 to TRBJ1-4, with 9 bases fitting TRBD1. CDR1 is MDHEN and CDR2 is SYDVKM in the germline V gene. The CDR3 is 15 amino acids. V lost 4 bases, J lost 8 bases, and 8 bases stayed unmatched. CDR3 nucleotide sequence: TGTGCCAGCAGTTCTCAACAGGGGGCGGGCGAAAAACTGTTTTTT. Amino acids: CASSSQQGAGEKLFF.

The chain recombines TRBV6-1 with TRBJ1-1, with 9 bases fitting TRBD1. The V gene's germline CDR1 is MNHNS and CDR2 SASEGT. Trimming at V came to 3 bases and at J to 10 bases, leaving 15 bases not matched to a gene. The CDR3 is 16 amino acids. Written as DNA, the CDR3 is TGTGCCAGCAGTGATTGGACGGGACAGGGCCGGGTCGGAGCTTTCTTT. It codes for CASSDWTGQGRVGAFF.

The genes are TRBV4-3 and TRBJ2-5; TRBD2 aligns across 11 bases. The CDR3 has 15 amino acids. Looked up from germline, CDR1 is LGHNA and CDR2 is YSLEER. Germline trimming cut 3 bases from V and 4 bases from J; bases unmatched to any gene: 4. CDR3 region: CASSQMLAGGETQYF. CDR3 in DNA: TGCGCCAGCAGCCAGATGCTAGCGGGGGGAGAGACCCAGTACTTC.

This clone came up once. V usage is TRBV5-1 and J usage is TRBJ2-3, with 12 bases lining up with TRBD1. V was clipped by 2 bases and J by 4 bases; unmatched bases: 11. Germline V gene lookup returns CDR1 SGHRS and CDR2 YFSETQ. CDR3 length: 18 amino acids. The CDR3 bases are TGCGCCAGCAGCTTATTGATAGGGACAGGGGGCGACCCAGATACGCAGTATTTT. This gives the protein CASSLLIGTGGDPDTQYF. Complete variable domain (other parts from reference TRBV5-1 and TRBJ2-3): KAGVTQTPRYLIKTRGQQVTLSCSPISGHRSVSWYQQTPGQGLQFLFEYFSETQRNKGNFPGRFSGRQFSNSRSEMNVSTLELGDSALYLCASSLLIGTGGDPDTQYFGPGTRLTVL.

V gene TRBV4-3 combines with J gene TRBJ2-5, with TRBD1 matching 10 bases. Germline-derived CDR1 and CDR2 are LGHNA and YSLEER. The CDR3 loop spans 16 amino acids. The junction had 10 bases not matched to a gene; V was cut back by 4 bases and J by 5 bases. The CDR3 bases are TGCGCCAGCAGCCGGCTATTAGACAGGGGGCTGGAGACCCAGTACTTC. Residues: CASSRLLDRGLETQYF.

The genes are TRBV27 and TRBJ1-1; D may be TRBD1 (6 bases). The CDR3 extends over 17 amino acids. Germline V CDR1 and CDR2: MNHEY, SMNVEV (reference sequence). With 3 bases removed from V and 5 bases from J, the gap between germline ends came to 22 bases. CDR3 protein: CASSLYASLGTFTEAFF. The CDR3 coding sequence is TGTGCCAGCAGTTTGTACGCCTCCCTCGGGACATTTACTGAAGCTTTCTTT.

V is TRBV6-5 and J is TRBJ1-4; D possibly corresponds to TRBD1 (5 bases). With 6 bases removed from V and 5 bases from J, the gap between germline ends came to 13 bases. The length of the CDR3 is 14 residues. The germline V gene has CDR1 MNHEY and CDR2 SVGAGI. In DNA form, the CDR3 reads TGTGCCAGCAGAGCCCGGGACGCAAATGAAAAACTGTTTTTT. It specifies CASRARDANEKLFF.

The chain couples TRBV18 to TRBJ1-6; the D gene is possibly TRBD1 (5 bases). V lost 4 bases to trimming and J lost 8 bases, with 12 bases between them. Germline lookup yields CDR1 KGHSH and CDR2 LQKENI. This CDR3 region has 14 residues. The CDR3 DNA sequence: TGTGCCAGCTCACGGGAGGGACGGGATTCACCCCTCCACTTT. It yields the protein CASSREGRDSPLHF.

This sequence joins TRBV4-3 and TRBJ1-2, with TRBD1 matching 7 bases. J gave up 8 bases and V 1 base, and 4 bases lay outside the gene matches. Germline values: CDR1 LGHNA, CDR2 YSLEER. The CDR3 runs to 13 residues. The CDR3 is CASSQGQGEGYTF. DNA of the CDR3: TGCGCCAGCAGCCAAGGACAGGGCGAAGGCTACACCTTC.